The 18 T cell receptor beta chains below all came from one sample that was sequenced in a study of blood T cell repertoires in COVID-19. Here immunoSEQ multiplex PCR was the method, and the copy in TCRdb shows in-frame clones only, minus some. This sample has about 480,000 clones, with around nine tenths found just once. Sequencing input: PBMCs or T cells enriched from blood (not recorded which). These receptors were collected from a woman aged 40 to 49 who had recovered from COVID-19.

The rearrangement uses TRBV21-1 and TRBJ2-7; the DNA was not used to check the table's D call, TRBD2. TRBV21-1 is given as a pseudogene. This CDR3 spans 15 amino acids. The CDR3 nucleotides are TGTGCCAGCAGCATTACTAGCGGGGTCTCCTACGAGCAGTACTTC. Translated: CASSITSGVSYEQYF.

The chain carries TRBV19 and TRBJ1-1, with 7 bases that match TRBD1. Germline assignment: CDR1 LNHDA and CDR2 SQIVND (reference sequence). This CDR3 is built from 15 residues. Trimming at V came to 5 bases and at J to 0 bases, leaving 6 bases not matched to a gene. The CDR3 here is CASSLTGVMNTEAFF. CDR3 coding DNA: TGTGCCAGTAGTTTAACAGGGGTGATGAACACTGAAGCTTTCTTT.

This clone was counted a single time. The V and J genes are TRBV18 and TRBJ1-2; weak D call: TRBD1 (6 bases). The CDR3 extends over 14 amino acids. The germline V gene has CDR1 KGHSH and CDR2 LQKENI. Trimming took off 3 bases at V and 4 bases at J, with 12 bases between the two ends. CDR3 region: CASSPDQGLYGYTF. CDR3 nucleotide sequence: TGTGCCAGCTCACCTGATCAGGGGCTCTATGGCTACACCTTC. Complete variable domain (other parts from reference TRBV18 and TRBJ1-2): NAGVMQNPRHLVRRRGQEARLRCSPMKGHSHVYWYRQLPEEGLKFMVYLQKENIIDESGMPKERFSAEFPKEGPSILRIQQVVRGDSAAYFCASSPDQGLYGYTFGSGTRLTVV.

The rearrangement joins TRBV18 to TRBJ2-1, with TRBD1 matching 8 bases. The J segment lost 7 bases and the V segment lost 4 bases, leaving 6 bases of the junction unmatched. Germline V gene lookup returns CDR1 KGHSH and CDR2 LQKENI. The CDR3 extends over 14 amino acids. CDR3 DNA: TGTGCCAGCTCACGGGACAGGAACGAAAATGAGCAGTTCTTC. As protein: CASSRDRNENEQFF.

The J gene is TRBJ2-7, the V gene TRBV5-6; 8 bases match TRBD1. Germline-derived CDR1 and CDR2 are SGHDT and YYEEEE. CDR3 length equals 15 residues. V trimming: 3 bases; J trimming: 0 bases; junction bases outside the gene matches: 5. The CDR3 region has the DNA TGTGCCAGCAGCTCAAGACAGGGGTCCTCCTACGAGCAGTACTTC. This translates into CASSSRQGSSYEQYF.

The chain employs TRBV7-9 and TRBJ1-1; D possibly corresponds to TRBD1 (6 bases). This CDR3 contains 15 residues. V dropped 5 bases and J dropped 0 bases, with 13 bases sitting between them. Germline CDR1 reads SEHNR; CDR2 reads FQNEAQ (reference sequence). The CDR3 here is CASSTPGHLNTEAFF. In DNA, the CDR3 is TGTGCCAGCAGCACGCCGGGACACCTGAACACTGAAGCTTTCTTT.

The gene calls are TRBV5-4 and TRBJ1-2; maybe TRBD1 (5 bases). The V gene lost 1 base and the J gene lost 4 bases, with 11 bases spanning the gap. Germline V gives CDR1 SGHNT, CDR2 YYREEE (reference sequence). The CDR3 has 14 amino acids. CDR3 amino acids: CASSLPQGSYGYTF. The CDR3 DNA follows: TGTGCCAGCAGCTTGCCGCAGGGAAGCTATGGCTACACCTTC.

V is TRBV24-1 and J is TRBJ2-7; the match to TRBD1 covers 10 bases. This CDR3 is 15 amino acids long. V shed 6 bases and J 2 bases; nucleotides not matched to a gene: 6. Germline CDR1 is KGHDR and CDR2 is SFDVKD. CDR3 protein: CATSQPGTGAYEQYF. DNA of the CDR3: TGTGCCACCAGTCAACCCGGGACAGGGGCCTACGAGCAGTACTTC.

The chain is built from TRBV4-3 and TRBJ2-1, with 9 bases aligning to TRBD2. Trimming removed 0 bases from V and 5 bases from J; junction bases left unmatched: 8. This CDR3 region has 17 residues. Germline V gene sequence: CDR1 LGHNA, CDR2 YSLEER. CDR3 loop: CASSQEVVAGANNEQFF. The CDR3 bases are TGCGCCAGCAGCCAAGAGGTTGTAGCGGGAGCCAACAATGAGCAGTTCTTC.

V and J are TRBV7-9 and TRBJ2-1, with 9 nucleotides matching TRBD2. Looked up from germline, CDR1 is SEHNR and CDR2 is FQNEAQ (reference sequence). V shed 8 bases and J 2 bases; nucleotides not matched to a gene: 7. This CDR3 spans 15 amino acids. For the CDR3, the DNA is TGTGCCAGCGGCGATGGCGGGAGGGCCTACAATGAGCAGTTCTTC. This gives the protein CASGDGGRAYNEQFF. Full variable domain (outside the CDR3, taken from reference TRBV7-9 and TRBJ2-1): DTGVSQNPRHKITKRGQNVTFRCDPISEHNRLYWYRQTLGQGPEFLTYFQNEAQLEKSRLLSDRFSAERPKGSFSTLEIQRTEQGDSAMYLCASGDGGRAYNEQFFGPGTRLTVL.

The chain combines TRBV19 with TRBJ1-2; D gene unclear. CDR1 and CDR2 (germline): LNHDA, SQIVND (reference sequence). This CDR3 region has 15 residues. V was cut by 6 bases and J by 3 bases, with 17 bases left in between. CDR3 bases: TGTGCCAGTAGGGGCTCGGATACTAGGCACTATGGCTACACCTTC. Translation gives CASRGSDTRHYGYTF.

This clone was recorded once. V and J are TRBV15 and TRBJ1-2, with D maybe TRBD1 (5 bases). With 6 bases removed from V and 9 bases from J, the gap between germline ends came to 20 bases. The length of the CDR3 is 14 residues. CDR1 is LNHNV, CDR2 YYDKDF, per germline (reference sequence). CDR3 sequence reads: CATSRQSIEASYTF. The CDR3 DNA reads as TGTGCCACCAGTAGACAGAGCATCGAGGCTAGCTACACCTTC.

V is TRBV5-1 and J is TRBJ2-1, with 11 bases fitting TRBD1. Germline V gives CDR1 SGHRS, CDR2 YFSETQ. J gave up 6 bases and V 0 bases, and 2 bases lay outside the gene matches. The CDR3 loop spans 15 amino acids. CDR3 in DNA: TGCGCCAGCAGCTTGGGAGGGACAGGGGGCAATGAGCAGTTCTTC. The encoded protein is CASSLGGTGGNEQFF.

The CDR3, as DNA: TGTGCCAGCAGCTTAATGGGAGCGGGTCACGAGCAGTACTTC. Translation: CASSLMGAGHEQYF. V usage is TRBV11-3 and J usage is TRBJ2-7; possibly TRBD2 for D (6 bases). V dropped 2 bases and J dropped 5 bases, with 13 bases sitting between them. There are 14 residues in the CDR3. Looked up from germline, CDR1 is SGHNT and CDR2 is YENEEA.

The chain couples TRBV4-3 to TRBJ1-4, with 7 bases identical to TRBD1. The CDR3 extends over 14 amino acids. The V and J ends lost 5 bases and 5 bases, in that order; junction bases with no gene match: 5. In germline, CDR1 is LGHNA, CDR2 YSLEER. The CDR3 DNA follows: TGCGCCAGCAGCAAGGGACAGCAAAATGAAAAACTGTTTTTT. Its protein product is CASSKGQQNEKLFF.

The rearrangement uses TRBV30 and TRBJ1-5; D perhaps matches TRBD1 (5 bases). The CDR3 has 14 residues. Trimming took 2 bases from V and 2 from J, leaving 10 bases between them. Germline loops: CDR1 GTSNPN, CDR2 SVGIG (reference sequence). The CDR3 DNA follows: TGTGCCTGGAGTTTCCAGGGTGGCAATCAGCCCCAGCATTTT. This gives the protein CAWSFQGGNQPQHF.

This clone was seen ten or more times. The chain has TRBV19 and TRBJ2-7; D is perhaps TRBD1 (5 bases). V dropped 7 bases and J dropped 2 bases, with 15 bases sitting between them. Germline assignment: CDR1 LNHDA and CDR2 SQIVND (reference sequence). The CDR3 length is 14 residues. The CDR3 loop reads CASTETGQAYEQYF. The CDR3 nucleotides read TGTGCCAGTACCGAAACCGGACAAGCCTACGAGCAGTACTTC.

This chain links TRBV2 with TRBJ1-3; D is unclear. Germline-derived CDR1 and CDR2 are SNHLY and FYNNEI. This CDR3 has 15 residues. Deletions cut 7 bases from V and 2 bases from J, with 15 bases between. The CDR3 coding sequence is TGTGCCAGCATGGGAGTCCCTTTTGCTGGAAACACCATATATTTT. This translates into CASMGVPFAGNTIYF.